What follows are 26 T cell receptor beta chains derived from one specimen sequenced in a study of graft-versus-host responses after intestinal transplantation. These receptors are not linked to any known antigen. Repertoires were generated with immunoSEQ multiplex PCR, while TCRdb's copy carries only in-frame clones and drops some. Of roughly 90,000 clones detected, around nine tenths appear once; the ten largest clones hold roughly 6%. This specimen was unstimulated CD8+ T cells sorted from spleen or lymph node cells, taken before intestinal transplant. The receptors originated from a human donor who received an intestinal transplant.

CDR3 loop: CASSGLAGDEQFF. The CDR3 bases are TGTGCCAGCAGCGGACTAGCGGGGGATGAGCAGTTCTTC. The V and J genes are TRBV5-4 and TRBJ2-1; 13 bases are shared with TRBD2. The CDR3 is made up of 13 amino acids. After removal of 4 bases from V and 8 bases from J, the junction contained 0 bases not matched to a gene. Germline V lookup: CDR1 SGHNT, CDR2 YYREEE (reference sequence).

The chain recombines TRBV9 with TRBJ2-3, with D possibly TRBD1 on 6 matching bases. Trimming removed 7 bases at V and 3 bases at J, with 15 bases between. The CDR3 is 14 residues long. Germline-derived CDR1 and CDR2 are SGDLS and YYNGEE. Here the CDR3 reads CASRRGKGTDTQYF. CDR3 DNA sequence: TGTGCCAGCCGCAGGGGAAAGGGGACAGATACGCAGTATTTT.

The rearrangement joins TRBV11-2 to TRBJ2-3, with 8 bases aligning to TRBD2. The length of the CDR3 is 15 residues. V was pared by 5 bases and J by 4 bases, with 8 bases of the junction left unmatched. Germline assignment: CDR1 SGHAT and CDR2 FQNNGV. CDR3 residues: CASSPGLVDPDTQYF. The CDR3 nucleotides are TGTGCCAGCAGCCCGGGACTAGTAGATCCAGATACGCAGTATTTT.

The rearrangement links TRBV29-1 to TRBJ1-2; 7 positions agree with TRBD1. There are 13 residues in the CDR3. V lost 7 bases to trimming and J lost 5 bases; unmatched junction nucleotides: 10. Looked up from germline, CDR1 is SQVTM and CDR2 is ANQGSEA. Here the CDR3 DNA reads TGCAGCGCCGCCAGGGGGGATGAGTATGGCTACACCTTC. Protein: CSAARGDEYGYTF. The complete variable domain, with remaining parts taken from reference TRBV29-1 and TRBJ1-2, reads SAVISQKPSRDICQRGTSLTIQCQVDSQVTMMFWYRQQPGQSLTLIATANQGSEATYESGFVIDKFPISRPNLTFSTLTVSNMSPEDSSIYLCSAARGDEYGYTFGSGTRLTVV.

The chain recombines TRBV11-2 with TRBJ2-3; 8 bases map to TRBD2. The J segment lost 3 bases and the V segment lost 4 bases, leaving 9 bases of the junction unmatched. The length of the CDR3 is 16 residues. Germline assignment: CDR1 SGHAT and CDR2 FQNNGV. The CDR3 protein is CASSWERASGTDTQYF. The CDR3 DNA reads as TGTGCCAGCAGCTGGGAGAGGGCTAGCGGGACAGATACGCAGTATTTT.

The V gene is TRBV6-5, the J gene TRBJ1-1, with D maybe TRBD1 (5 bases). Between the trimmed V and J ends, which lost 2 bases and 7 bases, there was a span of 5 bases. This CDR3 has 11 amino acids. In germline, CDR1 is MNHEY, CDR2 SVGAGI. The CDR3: CASSYGGEAFF. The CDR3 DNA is TGTGCCAGCAGTTACGGGGGTGAAGCTTTCTTT.

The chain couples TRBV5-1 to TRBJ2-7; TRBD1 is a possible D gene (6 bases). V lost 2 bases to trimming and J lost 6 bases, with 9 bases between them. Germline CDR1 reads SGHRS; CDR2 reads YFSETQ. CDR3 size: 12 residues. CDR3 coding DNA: TGCGCCAGCAGCTTTACAGGGATCGAGCAGTACTTC. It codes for CASSFTGIEQYF.

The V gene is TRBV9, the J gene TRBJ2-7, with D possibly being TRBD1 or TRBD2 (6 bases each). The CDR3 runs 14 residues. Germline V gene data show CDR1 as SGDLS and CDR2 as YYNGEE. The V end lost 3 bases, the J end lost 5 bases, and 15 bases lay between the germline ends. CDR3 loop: CASSEGGKVDEQYF. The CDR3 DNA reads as TGTGCCAGCAGCGAGGGGGGCAAGGTTGACGAGCAGTACTTC.

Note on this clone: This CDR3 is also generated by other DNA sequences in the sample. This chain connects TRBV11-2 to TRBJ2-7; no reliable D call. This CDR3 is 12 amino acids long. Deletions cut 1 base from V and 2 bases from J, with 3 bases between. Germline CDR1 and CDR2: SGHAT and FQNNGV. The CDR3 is CASSLGTYEQYF. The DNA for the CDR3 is TGTGCCAGCAGCTTAGGAACCTACGAGCAGTACTTC. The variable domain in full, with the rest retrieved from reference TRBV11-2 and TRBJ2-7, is EAGVAQSPRYKIIEKRQSVAFWCNPISGHATLYWYQQILGQGPKLLIQFQNNGVVDDSQLPKDRFSAERLKGVDSTLKIQPAKLEDSAVYLCASSLGTYEQYFGPGTRLTVT.

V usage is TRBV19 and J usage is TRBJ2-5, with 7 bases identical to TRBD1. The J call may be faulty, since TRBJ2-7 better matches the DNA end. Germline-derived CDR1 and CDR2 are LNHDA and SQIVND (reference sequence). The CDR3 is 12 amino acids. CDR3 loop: CASGTDLHEQYF. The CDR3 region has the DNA TGTGCCAGTGGGACAGACCTCCACGAGCAGTACTTC.

CDR3 residues: CASSLASGVRYNEQFF. As DNA, the CDR3 is TGTGCCAGCAGCTTAGCTAGCGGGGTTAGGTACAATGAGCAGTTCTTC. This rearrangement joins TRBV13 to TRBJ2-1; TRBD2 aligns across 9 bases. Germline V CDR1 and CDR2: PRHDT, FYEKMQ (reference sequence). This CDR3 spans 16 amino acids. V lost 1 base, J lost 4 bases, and 5 bases stayed unmatched.

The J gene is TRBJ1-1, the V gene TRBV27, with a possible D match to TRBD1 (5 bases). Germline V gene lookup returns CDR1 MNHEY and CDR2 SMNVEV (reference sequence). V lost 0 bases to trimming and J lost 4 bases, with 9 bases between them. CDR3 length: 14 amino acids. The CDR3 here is CASSLSGVGTEAFF. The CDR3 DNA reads TGTGCCAGCAGTTTATCGGGGGTGGGCACTGAAGCTTTCTTT.

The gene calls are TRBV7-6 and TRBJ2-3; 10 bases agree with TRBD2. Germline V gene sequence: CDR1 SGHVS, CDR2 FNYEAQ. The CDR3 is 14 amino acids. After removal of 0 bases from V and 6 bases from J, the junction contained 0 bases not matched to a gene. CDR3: CASSLASGGDTQYF. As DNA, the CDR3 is TGTGCCAGCAGCTTAGCTAGCGGGGGGGATACGCAGTATTTT.

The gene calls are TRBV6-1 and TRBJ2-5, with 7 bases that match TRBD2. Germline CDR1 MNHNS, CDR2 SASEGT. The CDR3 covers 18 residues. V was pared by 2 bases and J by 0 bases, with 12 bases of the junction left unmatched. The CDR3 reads CASSERTGTTTYQETQYF. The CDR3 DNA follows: TGTGCCAGCAGTGAAAGAACCGGGACTACCACGTACCAAGAGACCCAGTACTTC.

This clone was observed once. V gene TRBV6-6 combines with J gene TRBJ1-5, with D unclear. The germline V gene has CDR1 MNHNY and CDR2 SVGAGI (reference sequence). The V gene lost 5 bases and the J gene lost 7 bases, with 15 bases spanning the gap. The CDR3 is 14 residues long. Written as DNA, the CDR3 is TGTGCCAGCAGTAACCCCCTAGGGTACCAGCCCCAGCATTTT. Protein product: CASSNPLGYQPQHF.

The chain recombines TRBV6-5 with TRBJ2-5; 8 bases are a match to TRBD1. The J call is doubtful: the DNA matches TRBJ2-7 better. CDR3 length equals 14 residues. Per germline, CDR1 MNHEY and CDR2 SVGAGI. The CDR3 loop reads CASSRGQAYYEQYF. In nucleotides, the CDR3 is TGTGCCAGCAGTAGGGGACAGGCCTACTACGAGCAGTACTTC.

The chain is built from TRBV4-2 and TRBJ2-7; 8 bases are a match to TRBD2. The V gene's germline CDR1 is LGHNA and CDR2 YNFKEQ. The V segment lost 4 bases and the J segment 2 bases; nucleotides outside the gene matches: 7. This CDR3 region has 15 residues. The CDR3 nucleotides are TGTGCCAGCAGCCTGGTTAGCGGGAAAACCTACGAGCAGTACTTC. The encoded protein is CASSLVSGKTYEQYF.

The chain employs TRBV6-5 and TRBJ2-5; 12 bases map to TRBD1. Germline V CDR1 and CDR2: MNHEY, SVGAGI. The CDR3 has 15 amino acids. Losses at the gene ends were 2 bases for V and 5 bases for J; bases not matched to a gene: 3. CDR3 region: CASSYRDRGRETQYF. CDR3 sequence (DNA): TGTGCCAGCAGTTACCGGGACAGGGGGCGTGAGACCCAGTACTTC.

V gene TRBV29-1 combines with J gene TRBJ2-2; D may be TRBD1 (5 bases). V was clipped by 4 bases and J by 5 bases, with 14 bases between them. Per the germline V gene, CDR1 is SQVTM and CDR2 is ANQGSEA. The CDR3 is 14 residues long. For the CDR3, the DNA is TGCAGCGTTGTCCCGGACACTTGGACCGGGGAGCTGTTTTTT. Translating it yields CSVVPDTWTGELFF.

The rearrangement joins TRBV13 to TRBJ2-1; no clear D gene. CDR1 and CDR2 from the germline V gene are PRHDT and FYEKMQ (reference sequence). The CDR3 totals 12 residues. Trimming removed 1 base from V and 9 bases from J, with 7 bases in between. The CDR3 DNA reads TGTGCCAGCAGCTTAGTTTCGGGTGAGCAGTTCTTC. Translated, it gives CASSLVSGEQFF.

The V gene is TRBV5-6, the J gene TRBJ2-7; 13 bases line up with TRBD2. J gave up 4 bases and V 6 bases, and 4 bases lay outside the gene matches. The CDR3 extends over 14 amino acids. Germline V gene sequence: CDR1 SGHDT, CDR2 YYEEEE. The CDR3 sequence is CASTPGLAGYEQYF. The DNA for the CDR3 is TGTGCCAGCACCCCGGGACTAGCGGGGTACGAGCAGTACTTC.

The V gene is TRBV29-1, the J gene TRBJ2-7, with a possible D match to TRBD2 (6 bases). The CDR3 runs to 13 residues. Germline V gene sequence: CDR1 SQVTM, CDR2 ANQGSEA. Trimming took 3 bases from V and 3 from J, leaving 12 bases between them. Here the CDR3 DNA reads TGCAGCGTTGAGCGTCTGGAGGGCTACGAGCAGTACTTC. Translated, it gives CSVERLEGYEQYF.

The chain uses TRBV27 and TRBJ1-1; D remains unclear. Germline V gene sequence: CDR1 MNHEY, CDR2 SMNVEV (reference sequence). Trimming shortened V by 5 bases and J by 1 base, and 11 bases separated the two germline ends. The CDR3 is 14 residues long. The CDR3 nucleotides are TGTGCCAGCAGTAGGACCGGTTCGAACACTGAAGCTTTCTTT. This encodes CASSRTGSNTEAFF.

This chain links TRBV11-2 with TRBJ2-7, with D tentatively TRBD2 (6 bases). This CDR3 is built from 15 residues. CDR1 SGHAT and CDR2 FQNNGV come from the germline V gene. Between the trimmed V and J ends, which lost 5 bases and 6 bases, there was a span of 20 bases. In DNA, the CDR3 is TGTGCCAGCAGCCTCGAGCCGGGAGAATCAACCGAGCAGTACTTC. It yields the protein CASSLEPGESTEQYF. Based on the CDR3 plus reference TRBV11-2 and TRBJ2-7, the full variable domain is EAGVAQSPRYKIIEKRQSVAFWCNPISGHATLYWYQQILGQGPKLLIQFQNNGVVDDSQLPKDRFSAERLKGVDSTLKIQPAKLEDSAVYLCASSLEPGESTEQYFGPGTRLTVT.

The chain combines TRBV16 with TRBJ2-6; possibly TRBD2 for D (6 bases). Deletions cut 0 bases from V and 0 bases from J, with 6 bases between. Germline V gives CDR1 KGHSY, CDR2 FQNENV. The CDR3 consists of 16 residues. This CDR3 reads CASSQSEGSGANVLTF. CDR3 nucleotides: TGTGCCAGCAGCCAATCGGAGGGCTCTGGGGCCAACGTCCTGACTTTC.

The chain's CDR3 is CASSLGLLTNEKLFF. The CDR3 nucleotides are TGCGCCAGCAGCTTAGGTCTTCTAACTAATGAAAAACTGTTTTTT. J is TRBJ1-4 and V is TRBV5-1; the D is unclear. The V end lost 2 bases, the J end lost 1 base, and 9 bases lay between the germline ends. The germline CDR1 and CDR2 sequences are SGHRS and YFSETQ. The CDR3 runs 15 residues.